Below are 20 T cell receptor beta chains sequenced from a single sample in a study of a mutant IDH1 vaccine in newly diagnosed glioma. Their antigens are not known. The method was immunoSEQ multiplex PCR; TCRdb's version includes in-frame clones alone and lacks a portion of them. The sample shows under 150,000 clones, roughly 90% of them seen only once. Time point meaning: week 11, during vaccination. Vaccine doses each comprised 300 ug of mutant IDH1 20-mer peptide, with topical imiquimod. The input for sequencing was PBMCs, taken from a glioma patient whose treatment included an IDH1 peptide vaccine. The source is a woman between 50 and 59 years old with glioma.

This clone was recorded a few times. The V gene is TRBV28, the J gene TRBJ1-2; D ambiguous. V was cut by 6 bases and J by 1 base, with 15 bases left in between. The CDR3 sequence is 15 residues long. Germline V gene lookup returns CDR1 MDHEN and CDR2 SYDVKM. Here the CDR3 reads CASSPRLGDNYGYTF. As DNA, the CDR3 is TGTGCCAGCAGCCCTAGATTGGGAGATAACTATGGCTACACCTTC.

This clone was counted between two and nine times. The V gene is TRBV4-1, the J gene TRBJ2-3; D possibly corresponds to TRBD2 (6 bases). The CDR3 is 18 amino acids. CDR1 is MGHRA and CDR2 is YSYEKL in the germline V gene. Trimming pared 5 bases from V and 1 base from J, leaving 22 bases between. CDR3 DNA sequence: TGCGCCAGCAGCACGGGACTCGGAGGAACCCCTGGCACAGATACGCAGTATTTT. Amino acid sequence: CASSTGLGGTPGTDTQYF.

The V and J genes are TRBV11-3 and TRBJ2-1; D is possibly TRBD1 (6 bases). CDR1 SGHNT and CDR2 YENEEA come from the germline V gene. V lost 1 base and J lost 4, with 8 bases in between. The CDR3 contains 14 residues. CDR3 coding DNA: TGTGCCAGCAGCTTAGCAGGGGAGTACAATGAGCAGTTCTTC. Amino acid sequence: CASSLAGEYNEQFF.

The chain links TRBV7-3 to TRBJ2-5, with D maybe TRBD2 (5 bases). Looked up from germline, CDR1 is SGHTA and CDR2 is FQGTGA. This CDR3 contains 11 residues. The ends were cut back, 5 bases at V and 10 bases at J, with 11 bases in the middle. The CDR3 DNA sequence: TGTGCCAGCAGCGCCCGGGCGGGCCAGTACTTC. Amino acids: CASSARAGQYF.

The count of this clone is one. The V and J genes are TRBV15 and TRBJ2-7, with 8 nucleotides matching TRBD1. Germline CDR1 is LNHNV and CDR2 is YYDKDF (reference sequence). After removal of 5 bases from V and 1 base from J, the junction contained 7 bases not matched to a gene. The CDR3 covers 15 residues. The chain's CDR3 is CATSLQRTGSYEQYF. CDR3 DNA sequence: TGTGCCACCAGCTTACAACGGACAGGGTCCTACGAGCAGTACTTC.

J is TRBJ1-1 and V is TRBV5-6, with TRBD1 as a possible D gene (5 bases). CDR1 is SGHDT and CDR2 is YYEEEE in the germline V gene. The CDR3 spans 15 residues. The germline V and J ends were trimmed by 4 bases and 6 bases, with 19 bases remaining between them. The CDR3 loop reads CASSLFGGERAEAFF. The CDR3 bases are TGTGCCAGCAGCCTCTTTGGGGGTGAGAGGGCTGAAGCTTTCTTT.

This clone was seen only a few times. The genes are TRBV5-1 and TRBJ1-2, with TRBD1 matching over 9 bases. The CDR3 consists of 15 residues. Germline assignment: CDR1 SGHRS and CDR2 YFSETQ. V shed 0 bases, J shed 3 bases, and the junction held 3 bases outside the gene matches. The CDR3 loop is CASSLVTGGHYGYTF. In DNA form, the CDR3 reads TGCGCCAGCAGCTTGGTTACAGGGGGCCACTATGGCTACACCTTC.

The rearrangement uses TRBV27 and TRBJ2-7; D call uncertain. The V gene's germline CDR1 is MNHEY and CDR2 SMNVEV (reference sequence). Trimming removed 0 bases from V and 0 bases from J, with 6 bases in between. The CDR3 runs 14 residues. The CDR3 nucleotides are TGTGCCAGCAGTTTATCGGGTTTCTCCTACGAGCAGTACTTC. This gives the protein CASSLSGFSYEQYF.

V and J are TRBV18 and TRBJ2-2; D perhaps matches TRBD1 (6 bases). This CDR3 is built from 16 residues. Between the trimmed V and J ends, which lost 2 bases and 6 bases, there was a span of 16 bases. CDR1 and CDR2 (germline): KGHSH, LQKENI. CDR3 sequence reads: CASSPRDHRAAGELFF. CDR3 DNA sequence: TGTGCCAGCTCACCAAGAGATCACAGGGCGGCCGGGGAGCTGTTTTTT.

V usage is TRBV28 and J usage is TRBJ1-2; 9 bases match TRBD1. The V gene's germline CDR1 is MDHEN and CDR2 SYDVKM. J lost 7 bases, V lost 3 bases, and 18 bases had no gene match. The CDR3 runs to 18 residues. CDR3 coding DNA: TGTGCCAGCAGTTTTTCTGCTGGAAGGGGACAGGGTTTAGCTGGCTACACCTTC. Translation gives CASSFSAGRGQGLAGYTF.

V is TRBV10-2 and J is TRBJ2-2; TRBD1 aligns across 8 bases. CDR3 length: 16 residues. V shed 4 bases, J shed 5 bases, and the junction held 9 bases outside the gene matches. Germline lookup yields CDR1 WSHSY and CDR2 SAAADI. CDR3 residues: CASSGTGRKGTGELFF. CDR3 nucleotides: TGCGCCAGCAGTGGGACAGGGAGAAAAGGTACCGGGGAGCTGTTTTTT.

This clone was counted a few times. The chain carries TRBV28 and TRBJ1-5; D unclear. Germline loops: CDR1 MDHEN, CDR2 SYDVKM. The ends were cut back, 3 bases at V and 6 bases at J, with 3 bases in the middle. The CDR3 has 11 amino acids. The CDR3 DNA follows: TGTGCCAGCAGTTTCTCTCAGCCCCAGCATTTT. It is translated as CASSFSQPQHF.

The chain has TRBV27 and TRBJ2-1; weak D call: TRBD2 (5 bases). Looked up from germline, CDR1 is MNHEY and CDR2 is SMNVEV (reference sequence). The CDR3 totals 13 residues. Trimming removed 6 bases at V and 1 base at J, with 7 bases between. For the CDR3, the DNA is TGTGCCAGCAGACTAGATTCCTACAATGAGCAGTTCTTC. Translating gives CASRLDSYNEQFF.

This chain links TRBV2 with TRBJ2-1; TRBD2 is a possible D gene (7 bases). V lost 7 bases and J lost 0, with 13 bases in between. Germline V gene sequence: CDR1 SNHLY, CDR2 FYNNEI. CDR3 length equals 15 residues. The CDR3 sequence is CASKGGGRSYNEQFF. The CDR3 region has the DNA TGTGCCAGCAAAGGGGGAGGGCGCTCCTACAATGAGCAGTTCTTC.

The gene calls are TRBV28 and TRBJ2-7; 10 bases are shared with TRBD2. The CDR3 totals 15 residues. In germline, CDR1 is MDHEN, CDR2 SYDVKM. The V segment lost 7 bases and the J segment 7 bases; nucleotides outside the gene matches: 13. Written as DNA, the CDR3 is TGTGCCAGCACCTCCCCTAGCGGGAGACGGTGGGAGCAGTACTTC. This translates into CASTSPSGRRWEQYF. Full variable domain (remainder filled in from reference TRBV28 and TRBJ2-7): DVKVTQSSRYLVKRTGEKVFLECVQDMDHENMFWYRQDPGLGLRLIYFSYDVKMKEKGDIPEGYSVSREKKERFSLILESASTNQTSMYLCASTSPSGRRWEQYFGPGTRLTVT.

In its sample, this clone was seen once. This chain joins TRBV7-9 and TRBJ2-1; 8 bases match TRBD1. Germline trimming cut 1 base from V and 7 bases from J; bases unmatched to any gene: 3. CDR1 is SEHNR, CDR2 FQNEAQ, per germline (reference sequence). This CDR3 comprises 14 residues. The CDR3 loop reads CASSLETGGNEQFF. The CDR3 coding sequence is TGTGCCAGCAGCTTAGAAACAGGGGGGAATGAGCAGTTCTTC.

The chain links TRBV2 to TRBJ2-1; 7 bases line up with TRBD2. The CDR3 has 14 amino acids. V shed 3 bases and J 4 bases; nucleotides not matched to a gene: 3. Germline lookup yields CDR1 SNHLY and CDR2 FYNNEI. The CDR3 spells CASSESLAYNEQFF. The CDR3 nucleotides read TGTGCCAGCAGTGAGTCACTAGCGTACAATGAGCAGTTCTTC.

This sequence joins TRBV7-3 and TRBJ1-5; no reliable D call. Trimming took 2 bases from V and 3 from J, leaving 8 bases between them. This CDR3 region has 14 residues. Per germline, CDR1 SGHTA and CDR2 FQGTGA. CDR3 residues: CASSLPGSNQPQHF. CDR3 in DNA: TGTGCCAGCAGCTTACCCGGGTCCAATCAGCCCCAGCATTTT.

The chain employs TRBV19 and TRBJ2-1; D possibly corresponds to TRBD1 (6 bases). This CDR3 region has 10 residues. Germline CDR1 reads LNHDA; CDR2 reads SQIVND (reference sequence). The V end was cut by 10 bases, the J end by 6 bases, with 7 bases between. The CDR3 bases are TGTGCCACAGGGGCCAATGAGCAGTTCTTC. The encoded protein is CATGANEQFF.

V gene TRBV18 combines with J gene TRBJ2-4, with 8 bases identical to TRBD2. V trimming: 2 bases; J trimming: 1 base; junction bases outside the gene matches: 4. The CDR3 extends over 16 amino acids. CDR1 is KGHSH and CDR2 is LQKENI in the germline V gene. The CDR3 sequence is CASSPVGLVAKNIQYF. The CDR3 DNA reads as TGTGCCAGCTCACCAGTGGGACTAGTCGCCAAAAACATTCAGTACTTC.